In this sample, the clone carrying this T cell receptor beta chain turned up many times. Its antigen remains unidentified. The data derive from a study of early T cells in non-severe SARS-CoV-2 infection. Study context: The authors sequenced bulk RNA from unsorted whole blood, leaving chains unpaired.

Losses at the gene ends were 5 bases for V and 7 bases for J; bases not matched to a gene: 4. Germline V gene lookup returns CDR1 MNHEY and CDR2 SVGEGT. The CDR3 contains 13 residues. Separate cDNA molecules each had unique molecular identifiers attached to them. One entry per CDR3 protein results from TCRdb running MiXCR on the 5' RACE reads. The top ten hold over 8.5% of the sample, which has around 60,000 distinct CDR3 sequences, roughly a tenth seen once. Findings and caveats of the study: The VDJdb matching leaned toward anti-spike CD8 responses and overlooked private and CD4 specificities.

The chain carries TRBV6-2 or TRBV6-3 and TRBJ2-1; 8 positions agree with TRBD2. The clonotype was recovered from an adult who was a healthcare worker with PCR-confirmed SARS-CoV-2 infection or an uninfected control (not recorded which). Sample: whole blood. CDR3 nucleotide sequence: TGTGCCAGCAGTATAGCGGGAATAAATGAGCAGTTCTTC. Its translation is CASSIAGINEQFF.